The clone carrying this T cell receptor beta chain was observed at least ten times. The data were taken from a study of blood T cells in healthy people across ages. Every donor gave 9 to 10 milliliters of peripheral blood. A second PCR, run for about 6 to 11 cycles, used a sample-barcoded 5' primer plus a J-beta primer mix. In TCRdb, the 5' RACE reads were re-called with MiXCR into one record per CDR3 protein. The data hold approximately 1,000,000 distinct CDR3 sequences, with around two fifths observed a single time. The CDR3 loop spans 14 amino acids. Germline loops: CDR1 SGHAT, CDR2 FQNNGV. V was clipped by 1 base and J by 0 bases, with 5 bases between them.

The sequencing sample was made of blood. V and J are TRBV11-2 and TRBJ2-3; no clear D gene. The clonotype was recovered from a man aged 18 to 35 in good health. CDR3 amino acids: CASSLARSTDTQYF. CDR3 sequence (DNA): TGTGCCAGCAGCTTAGCCCGGAGCACAGATACGCAGTATTTT.